A selection of T cell receptor beta chains follows, all from one sample in a study of brain metastases from non-small cell lung cancer. Profiling relied on immunoSEQ multiplex PCR, and the TCRdb table lists in-frame clones only, not all of them. The profile shows 13,000 to 15,000 clones, over 80% of them singletons. The sequenced material came from primary lung tumor tissue. These TCRs come from a donor aged 40 or over with non-small cell lung cancer. CDR3s include the opening cysteine and the closing phenylalanine or tryptophan. The D gene is left open where the match is weak. Not every row has a clone size; where given, it reads once, few, many or a size class.

d_call: TRBD2; clone_size: .; v_call: TRBV10-3; j_call: TRBJ2-3; cdr3_nt: TGTGCCATCAGTGAAAAGGGCGGGGGGTCCCTCGGTGATACGCAGTATTTT; cdr3_aa: CAISEKGGGSLGDTQYF
d_call: .; clone_size: .; v_call: TRBV7-3; j_call: TRBJ1-2; cdr3_nt: TGTGCCAGCAGCTTAACCTCAGGGCATGGCGGAGGCTACACCTTC; cdr3_aa: CASSLTSGHGGGYTF
d_call: .; clone_size: once; v_call: TRBV7-9; j_call: TRBJ1-1; cdr3_nt: TGTGCCAGCAGCTTAGGAGCGAGGGGCACTGAAGCTTTCTTT; cdr3_aa: CASSLGARGTEAFF
d_call: .; clone_size: .; v_call: TRBV5-1; j_call: TRBJ2-7; cdr3_nt: TGCGCCAGCAGCGCCCAGGGGAATTCCTACGAGCAGTACTTC; cdr3_aa: CASSAQGNSYEQYF
d_call: .; clone_size: few; v_call: TRBV2; j_call: TRBJ2-3; cdr3_nt: TGTGCCACTGTCAGAGGGCGAGGGGCCCGCGACACAGATACGCAGTATTTT; cdr3_aa: CATVRGRGARDTDTQYF
d_call: .; clone_size: .; v_call: TRBV30; j_call: TRBJ1-3; cdr3_nt: TGTGCCTGGCTAAGTCGAAACACCATATATTTT; cdr3_aa: CAWLSRNTIYF
d_call: .; clone_size: .; v_call: TRBV5-4; j_call: TRBJ2-2; cdr3_nt: TGTGCCAGCAGCCCCGGGACACTGAACACCGGGGAGCTGTTTTTT; cdr3_aa: CASSPGTLNTGELFF
d_call: .; clone_size: few; v_call: TRBV18; j_call: TRBJ1-5; cdr3_nt: TGTGCCAGCTCATCGACAGAAAATCAGCCCCAGCATTTT; cdr3_aa: CASSSTENQPQHF
d_call: TRBD1; clone_size: .; v_call: TRBV28; j_call: TRBJ2-1; cdr3_nt: TGTGCCAGCACCGTTATAGGGACAGGGTCGGATGAGCAGTTCTTC; cdr3_aa: CASTVIGTGSDEQFF
d_call: .; clone_size: .; v_call: TRBV15; j_call: TRBJ2-7; cdr3_nt: TGTGCCACCAGCAGAGACAGGGAAGGCGAGCAGTACTTC; cdr3_aa: CATSRDREGEQYF
d_call: .; clone_size: few; v_call: TRBV12-3/TRBV12-4; j_call: TRBJ2-3; cdr3_nt: TGTGCCAGCACCGGGACCGGTACGCAGTATTTT; cdr3_aa: CASTGTGTQYF
d_call: .; clone_size: .; v_call: TRBV14; j_call: TRBJ1-1; cdr3_nt: TGTGCCAGCAGCCAAGTTCACGTCCCTGAAGCTTTCTTT; cdr3_aa: CASSQVHVPEAFF
d_call: TRBD1; clone_size: .; v_call: TRBV9; j_call: TRBJ1-1; cdr3_nt: TGTGCCAGCAGCTTTGGGACAGGGAGTCCTGAAGCTTTCTTT; cdr3_aa: CASSFGTGSPEAFF
d_call: .; clone_size: .; v_call: TRBV19; j_call: TRBJ2-2; cdr3_nt: TGTGCCAGTAGTATTCGAAACAGGGGAGGCCCCGGGGAGCTGTTTTTT; cdr3_aa: CASSIRNRGGPGELFF
d_call: TRBD1; clone_size: .; v_call: TRBV12-3/TRBV12-4; j_call: TRBJ1-5; cdr3_nt: TGTGCCAGCAGAATGTCGGGACAGGGACCCCAGCATTTT; cdr3_aa: CASRMSGQGPQHF
d_call: .; clone_size: .; v_call: TRBV3-1/TRBV3-2; j_call: TRBJ2-7; cdr3_nt: TGTGCCAGCAGCCGGGTCCGACAGGCGTTTGGGACCTCCTACGAGCAGTACTTC; cdr3_aa: CASSRVRQAFGTSYEQYF
d_call: .; clone_size: .; v_call: TRBV5-1; j_call: TRBJ2-7; cdr3_nt: TGCGCCAGCAGCTTGGAACCCGCCTACGAGCAGTACTTC; cdr3_aa: CASSLEPAYEQYF
d_call: .; clone_size: .; v_call: TRBV5-4; j_call: TRBJ1-2; cdr3_nt: TGTGCCAGCAGAAACACTCTCTGGACAGCTAACTATGGCTACACCTTC; cdr3_aa: CASRNTLWTANYGYTF
d_call: TRBD2; clone_size: .; v_call: TRBV30; j_call: TRBJ2-5; cdr3_nt: TGTGCCTGGAGCGGCTGGGGGGGGCAAGAGACCCAGTACTTC; cdr3_aa: CAWSGWGGQETQYF
d_call: .; clone_size: .; v_call: TRBV24-1; j_call: TRBJ1-2; cdr3_nt: TGTGCCACCAGTGAAAAAACAGCACATGGCTACACCTTC; cdr3_aa: CATSEKTAHGYTF
d_call: TRBD1; clone_size: .; v_call: TRBV5-1; j_call: TRBJ1-5; cdr3_nt: TGCGCCAGCAGCCCCGCAGGGACAGGCAATCAGCCCCAGCATTTT; cdr3_aa: CASSPAGTGNQPQHF
d_call: .; clone_size: .; v_call: TRBV7-2; j_call: TRBJ1-3; cdr3_nt: TGTGCCAGCAGCTTAGAAGGCAGGCCACCTGGAAACACCATATATTTT; cdr3_aa: CASSLEGRPPGNTIYF
d_call: .; clone_size: .; v_call: TRBV12-3/TRBV12-4; j_call: TRBJ1-2; cdr3_nt: TGTGCCAGCAGTTTAGTAGGAAACTATGGCTACACTTTC; cdr3_aa: CASSLVGNYGYTF
d_call: .; clone_size: .; v_call: TRBV2; j_call: TRBJ1-6; cdr3_nt: TGTGCCAGCAGTGAAGGACCAATTAGGGCAGAATCACCCCTCCACTTT; cdr3_aa: CASSEGPIRAESPLHF
d_call: .; clone_size: .; v_call: TRBV6-6; j_call: TRBJ1-5; cdr3_nt: TGTGCCAGCAGGATGGACAGCAATCAGCCCCAGCATTTT; cdr3_aa: CASRMDSNQPQHF
d_call: .; clone_size: .; v_call: TRBV3-1/TRBV3-2; j_call: TRBJ1-1; cdr3_nt: TGTGCCAGCAAGGGGGGGACTGAAGCTTTCTTT; cdr3_aa: CASKGGTEAFF
d_call: TRBD1; clone_size: .; v_call: TRBV5-6; j_call: TRBJ1-6; cdr3_nt: TGTGCCAGCAGCCACATACAGGGGCATAATTCACCCCTCCACTTT; cdr3_aa: CASSHIQGHNSPLHF